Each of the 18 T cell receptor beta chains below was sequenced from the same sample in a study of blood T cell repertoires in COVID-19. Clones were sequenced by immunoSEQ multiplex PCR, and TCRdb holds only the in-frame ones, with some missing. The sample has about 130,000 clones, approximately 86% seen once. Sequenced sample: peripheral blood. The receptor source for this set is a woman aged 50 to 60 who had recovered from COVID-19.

CDR3 loop: CASSVDGRGTGYTF. The DNA for the CDR3 is TGTGCCAGCAGCGTAGACGGCAGGGGGACCGGCTACACCTTC. The chain joins TRBV9 to TRBJ1-2; 7 bases match TRBD1. V was pared by 0 bases and J by 8 bases, with 7 bases of the junction left unmatched. The germline gives CDR1 SGDLS, CDR2 YYNGEE. This CDR3 has 14 amino acids.

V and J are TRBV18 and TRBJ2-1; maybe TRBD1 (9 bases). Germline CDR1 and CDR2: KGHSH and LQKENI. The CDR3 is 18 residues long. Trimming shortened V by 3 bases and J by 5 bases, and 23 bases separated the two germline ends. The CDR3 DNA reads TGTGCCAGCTCACCTCGGGAGGGGGGGACAGGGCCGAACAATGAGCAGTTCTTC. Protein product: CASSPREGGTGPNNEQFF.

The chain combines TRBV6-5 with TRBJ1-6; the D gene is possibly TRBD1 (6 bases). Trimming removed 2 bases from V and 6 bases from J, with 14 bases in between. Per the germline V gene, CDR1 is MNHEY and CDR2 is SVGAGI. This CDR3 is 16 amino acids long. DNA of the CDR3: TGTGCCAGCAGTTACGCGGGGGCCGTTTTTAATTCACCCCTCCACTTT. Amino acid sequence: CASSYAGAVFNSPLHF.

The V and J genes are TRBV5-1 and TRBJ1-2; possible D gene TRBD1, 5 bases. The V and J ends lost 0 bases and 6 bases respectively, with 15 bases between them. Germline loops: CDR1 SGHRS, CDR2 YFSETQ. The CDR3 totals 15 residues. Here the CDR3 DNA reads TGCGCCAGCAGCTTGGTGGGGCGGGGGGAGAATGGCTACACCTTC. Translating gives CASSLVGRGENGYTF.

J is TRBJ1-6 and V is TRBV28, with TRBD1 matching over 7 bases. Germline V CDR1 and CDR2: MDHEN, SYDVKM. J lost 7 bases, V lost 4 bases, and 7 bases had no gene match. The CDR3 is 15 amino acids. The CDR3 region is CASSSMTGMNSPLHF. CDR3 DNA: TGTGCCAGCAGTTCTATGACAGGGATGAATTCACCCCTCCACTTT.

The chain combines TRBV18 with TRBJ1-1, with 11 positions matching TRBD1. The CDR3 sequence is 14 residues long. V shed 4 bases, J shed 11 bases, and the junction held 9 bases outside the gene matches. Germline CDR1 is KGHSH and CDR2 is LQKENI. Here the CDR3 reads CASSLNGQGARAFF. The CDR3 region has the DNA TGTGCCAGCTCACTAAACGGACAGGGGGCTCGGGCTTTCTTT. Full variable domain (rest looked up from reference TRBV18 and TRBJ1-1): NAGVMQNPRHLVRRRGQEARLRCSPMKGHSHVYWYRQLPEEGLKFMVYLQKENIIDESGMPKERFSAEFPKEGPSILRIQQVVRGDSAAYFCASSLNGQGARAFFGQGTRLTVV.

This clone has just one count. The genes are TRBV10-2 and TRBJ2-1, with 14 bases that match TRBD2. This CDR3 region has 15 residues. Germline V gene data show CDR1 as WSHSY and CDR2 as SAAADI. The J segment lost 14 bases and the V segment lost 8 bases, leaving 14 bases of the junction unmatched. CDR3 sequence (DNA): TGCGCCAGCTGGGACCGACTAGCGGGGGGGCCAATCGAGTTCTTC. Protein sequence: CASWDRLAGGPIEFF.

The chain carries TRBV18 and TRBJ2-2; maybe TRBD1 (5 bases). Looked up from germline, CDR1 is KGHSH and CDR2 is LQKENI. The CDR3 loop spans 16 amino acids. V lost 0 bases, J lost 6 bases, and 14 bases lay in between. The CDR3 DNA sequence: TGTGCCAGCTCACCACCCGCGTCAGGGAAGGCCGGGGAGCTGTTTTTT. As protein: CASSPPASGKAGELFF.

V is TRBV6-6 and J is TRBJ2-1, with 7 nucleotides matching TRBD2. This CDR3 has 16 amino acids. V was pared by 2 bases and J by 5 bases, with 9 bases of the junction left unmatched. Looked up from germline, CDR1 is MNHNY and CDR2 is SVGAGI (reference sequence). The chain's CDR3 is CASSYPGRGSDNEQFF. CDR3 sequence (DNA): TGTGCCAGCAGTTACCCAGGGAGGGGATCGGACAATGAGCAGTTCTTC.

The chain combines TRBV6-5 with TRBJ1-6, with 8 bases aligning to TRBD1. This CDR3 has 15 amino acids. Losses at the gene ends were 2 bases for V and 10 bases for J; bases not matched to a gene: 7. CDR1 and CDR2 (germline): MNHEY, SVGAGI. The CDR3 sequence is CASSYTGQGRSPLHF. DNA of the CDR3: TGTGCCAGCAGTTACACCGGACAGGGTAGATCACCCCTCCACTTT.

DNA of the CDR3: TGTGCCAGCAGGAGAGCGGGGAGAGATTCACCCCTCCACTTT. Protein product: CASRRAGRDSPLHF. The chain employs TRBV6-5 and TRBJ1-6; D unclear. In germline, CDR1 is MNHEY, CDR2 SVGAGI. The CDR3 is made up of 14 amino acids. Trimming left V 6 bases short and J 8 bases short, with 14 bases between.

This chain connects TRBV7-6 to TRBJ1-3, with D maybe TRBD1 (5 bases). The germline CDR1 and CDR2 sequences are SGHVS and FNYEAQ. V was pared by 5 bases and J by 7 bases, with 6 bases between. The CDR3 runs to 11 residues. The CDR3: CASSPGNTIYF. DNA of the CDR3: TGTGCCAGCAGCCCAGGGAACACCATATATTTT.

The CDR3 bases are TGTGCCAGTAGCTCTCCCGGTAGGACGGCGGGAGCTGGGAATGAGCAGTTCTTC. Its protein product is CASSSPGRTAGAGNEQFF. The V gene is TRBV19, the J gene TRBJ2-1, with TRBD2 matching 7 bases. Germline V CDR1 and CDR2: LNHDA, SQIVND (reference sequence). V lost 6 bases to trimming and J lost 7 bases; unmatched junction nucleotides: 21. The CDR3 runs 18 residues.

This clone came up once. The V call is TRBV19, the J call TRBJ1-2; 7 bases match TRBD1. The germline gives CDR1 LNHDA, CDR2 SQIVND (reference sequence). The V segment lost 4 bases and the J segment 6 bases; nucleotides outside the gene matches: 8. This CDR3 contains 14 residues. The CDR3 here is CASSSDRVPNGYTF. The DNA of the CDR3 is TGTGCCAGTAGTAGCGACAGGGTCCCTAATGGCTACACCTTC.

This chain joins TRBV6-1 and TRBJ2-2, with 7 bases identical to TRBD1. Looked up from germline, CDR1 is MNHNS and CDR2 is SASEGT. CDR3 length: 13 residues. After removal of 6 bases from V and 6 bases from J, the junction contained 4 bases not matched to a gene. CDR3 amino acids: CASSKQGSGELFF. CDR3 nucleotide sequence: TGTGCCAGCAGCAAACAGGGGTCCGGGGAGCTGTTTTTT.

The DNA for the CDR3 is TGTGCCAGCAGCGGGATAGCGGGGAGCCAAGAGACCCAGTACTTC. Protein product: CASSGIAGSQETQYF. The J gene is TRBJ2-5, the V gene TRBV11-2; the match to TRBD2 covers 8 bases. The CDR3 is 15 amino acids. Trimming cost V 5 bases and J 1 base; bases outside gene matches: 6. Germline CDR1 SGHAT, CDR2 FQNNGV.

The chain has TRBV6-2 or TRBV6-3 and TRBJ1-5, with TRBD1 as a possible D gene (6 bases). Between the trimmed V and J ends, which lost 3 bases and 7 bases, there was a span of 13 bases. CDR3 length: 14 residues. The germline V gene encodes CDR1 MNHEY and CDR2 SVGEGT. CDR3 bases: TGTGCCAGCAGTTATCGGCAGGGGCGCCAGCCCCAGCATTTT. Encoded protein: CASSYRQGRQPQHF.

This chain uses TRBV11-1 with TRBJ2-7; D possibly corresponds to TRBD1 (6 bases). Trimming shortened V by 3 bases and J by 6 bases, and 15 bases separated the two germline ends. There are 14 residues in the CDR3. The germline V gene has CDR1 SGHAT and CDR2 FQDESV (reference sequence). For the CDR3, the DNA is TGTGCCAGCAGCTTTGGACAGAAGTATGCCGAGCAGTACTTC. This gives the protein CASSFGQKYAEQYF. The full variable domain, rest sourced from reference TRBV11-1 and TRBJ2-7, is EAEVAQSPRYKITEKSQAVAFWCDPISGHATLYWYRQILGQGPELLVQFQDESVVDDSQLPKDRFSAERLKGVDSTLKIQPAELGDSAMYLCASSFGQKYAEQYFGPGTRLTVT.